The TCR beta chain described here comes from a study of blood T cell repertoires in COVID-19. Looking at the study overall: There were acute and convalescent COVID-19 samples, and they came from the United States, Italy and Spain. From T cells, B-cell-depleted T cells, or PBMCs came the material, which was cDNA or gDNA.

Per germline, CDR1 GTSNPN and CDR2 SVGIG (reference sequence). Germline trimming cut 1 base from V and 4 bases from J; bases unmatched to any gene: 3. The CDR3 contains 15 residues. Assay: immunoSEQ multiplex PCR; the TCRdb copy retains only in-frame clones and omits some. The sample contains under 200,000 clones, roughly 90% of which appear only once. Individuals aged about 18 to 89 years were recruited from about two dozen US areas. The study counted Cohort 3 donors as recovered given two negative PCRs, clearance, or symptom resolution. The sequence was collected from a woman between 18 and 29 years old who had recovered from COVID-19. The V call is TRBV30, the J call TRBJ1-5, with 11 bases that match TRBD1. Sequencing used PBMCs or T cells enriched from blood (not recorded which). CDR3 sequence (DNA): TGTGCCTGGAGTGCCGGGACAGGGGGAAATCAGCCCCAGCATTTT. Its translation is CAWSAGTGGNQPQHF.